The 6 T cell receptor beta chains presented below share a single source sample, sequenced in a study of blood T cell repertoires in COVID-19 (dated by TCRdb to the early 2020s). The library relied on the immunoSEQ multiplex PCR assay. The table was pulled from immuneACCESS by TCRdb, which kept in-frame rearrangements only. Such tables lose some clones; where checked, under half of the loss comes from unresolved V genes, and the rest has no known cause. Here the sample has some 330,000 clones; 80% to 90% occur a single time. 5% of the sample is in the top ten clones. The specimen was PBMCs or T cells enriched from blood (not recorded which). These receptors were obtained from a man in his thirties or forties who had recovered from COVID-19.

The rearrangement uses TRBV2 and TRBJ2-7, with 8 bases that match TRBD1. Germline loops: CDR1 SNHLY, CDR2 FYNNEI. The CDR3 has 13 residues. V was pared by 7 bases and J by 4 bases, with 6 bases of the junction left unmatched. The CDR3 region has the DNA TGTGCCAGCACTTTGGACAGGGATTACGAGCAGTACTTC. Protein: CASTLDRDYEQYF.

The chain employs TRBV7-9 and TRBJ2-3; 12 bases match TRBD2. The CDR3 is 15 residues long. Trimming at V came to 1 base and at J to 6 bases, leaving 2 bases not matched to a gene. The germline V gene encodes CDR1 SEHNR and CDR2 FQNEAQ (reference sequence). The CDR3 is CASSLGLAGEDTQYF. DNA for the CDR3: TGTGCCAGCAGCTTAGGACTAGCGGGGGAGGATACGCAGTATTTT.

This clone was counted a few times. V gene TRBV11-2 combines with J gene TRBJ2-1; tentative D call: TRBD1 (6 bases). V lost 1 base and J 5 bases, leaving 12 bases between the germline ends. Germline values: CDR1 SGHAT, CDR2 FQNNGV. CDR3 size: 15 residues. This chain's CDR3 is CASSLGGTQNNEQFF. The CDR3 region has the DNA TGTGCCAGCAGCTTAGGGGGGACACAGAACAATGAGCAGTTCTTC.

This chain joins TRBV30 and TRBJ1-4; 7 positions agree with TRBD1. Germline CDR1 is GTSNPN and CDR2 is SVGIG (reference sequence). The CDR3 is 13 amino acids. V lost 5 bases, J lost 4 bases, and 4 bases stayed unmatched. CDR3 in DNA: TGTGCCTGGGGGGGACAGATTAATGAAAAACTGTTTTTT. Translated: CAWGGQINEKLFF.

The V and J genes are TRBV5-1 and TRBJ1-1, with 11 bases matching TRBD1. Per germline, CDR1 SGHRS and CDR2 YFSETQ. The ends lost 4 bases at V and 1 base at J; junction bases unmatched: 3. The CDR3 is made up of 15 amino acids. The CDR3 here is CASSRGQGENTEAFF. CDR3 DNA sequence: TGCGCCAGCAGCCGGGGACAGGGGGAGAACACTGAAGCTTTCTTT.

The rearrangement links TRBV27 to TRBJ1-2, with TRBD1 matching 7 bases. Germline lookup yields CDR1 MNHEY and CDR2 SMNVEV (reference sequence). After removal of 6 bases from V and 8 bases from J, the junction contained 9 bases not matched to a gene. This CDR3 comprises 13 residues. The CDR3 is CASRGADREGYTF. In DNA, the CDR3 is TGTGCCAGCAGGGGGGCCGACAGGGAAGGCTACACCTTC.